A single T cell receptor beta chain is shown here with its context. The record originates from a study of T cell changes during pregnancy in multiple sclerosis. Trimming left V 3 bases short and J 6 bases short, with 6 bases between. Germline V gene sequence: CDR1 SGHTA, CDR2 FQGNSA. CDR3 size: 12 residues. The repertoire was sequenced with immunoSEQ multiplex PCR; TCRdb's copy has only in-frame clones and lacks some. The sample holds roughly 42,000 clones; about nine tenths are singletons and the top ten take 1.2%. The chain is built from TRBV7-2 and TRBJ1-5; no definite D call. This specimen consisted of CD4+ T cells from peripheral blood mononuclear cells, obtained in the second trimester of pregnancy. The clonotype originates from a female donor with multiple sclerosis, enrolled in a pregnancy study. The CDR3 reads CASSFEGQPQHF. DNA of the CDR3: TGTGCCAGCAGCTTCGAGGGTCAGCCCCAGCATTTT.